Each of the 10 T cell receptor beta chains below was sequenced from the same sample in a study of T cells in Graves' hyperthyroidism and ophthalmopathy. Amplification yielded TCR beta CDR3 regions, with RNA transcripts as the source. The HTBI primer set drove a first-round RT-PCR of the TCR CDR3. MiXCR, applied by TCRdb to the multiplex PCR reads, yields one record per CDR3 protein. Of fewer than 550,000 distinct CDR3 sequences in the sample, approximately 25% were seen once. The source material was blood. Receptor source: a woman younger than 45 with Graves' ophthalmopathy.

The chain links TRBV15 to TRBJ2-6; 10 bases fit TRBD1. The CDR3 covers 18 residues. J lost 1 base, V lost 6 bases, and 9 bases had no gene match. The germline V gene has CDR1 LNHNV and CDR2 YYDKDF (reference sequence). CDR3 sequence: CATSERDRGLSGANVLTF. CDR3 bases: TGTGCCACCAGTGAACGGGACAGGGGTCTTTCTGGGGCCAACGTCCTGACTTTC.

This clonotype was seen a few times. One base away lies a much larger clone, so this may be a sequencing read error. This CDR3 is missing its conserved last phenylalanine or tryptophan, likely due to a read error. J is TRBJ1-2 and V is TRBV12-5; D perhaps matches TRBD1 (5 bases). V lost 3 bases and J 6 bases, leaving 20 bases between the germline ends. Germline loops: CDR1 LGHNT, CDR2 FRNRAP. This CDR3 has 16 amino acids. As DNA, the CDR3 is TGTGCTAGTGGTTTAGGGGCCTTCGCGGGGGAAGATGGCTACACCTTG. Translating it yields CASGLGAFAGEDGYTL.

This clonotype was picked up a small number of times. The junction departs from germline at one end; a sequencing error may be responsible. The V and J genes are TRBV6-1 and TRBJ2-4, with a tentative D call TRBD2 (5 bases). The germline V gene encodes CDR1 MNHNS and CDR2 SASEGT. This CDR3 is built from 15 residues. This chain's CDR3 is CASSERRVAKNIKYF. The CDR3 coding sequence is TGTGCCAGCAGTGAAAGGCGGGTAGCCAAAAACATTAAGTACTTC.

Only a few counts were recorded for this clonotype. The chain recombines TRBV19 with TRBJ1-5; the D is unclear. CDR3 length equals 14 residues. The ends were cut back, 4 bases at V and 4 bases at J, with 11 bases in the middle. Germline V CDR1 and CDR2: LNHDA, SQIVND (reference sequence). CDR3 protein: CASSSMGGNQPQHF. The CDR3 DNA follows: TGTGCCAGTAGTAGCATGGGTGGGAATCAGCCCCAGCATTTT.

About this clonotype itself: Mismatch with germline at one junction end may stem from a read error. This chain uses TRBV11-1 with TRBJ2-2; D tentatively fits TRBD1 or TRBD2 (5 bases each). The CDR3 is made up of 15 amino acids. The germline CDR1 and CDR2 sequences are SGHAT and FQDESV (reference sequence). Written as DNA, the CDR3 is TGTGCCAGCAGCTTGCCGGGGCCACCGGCCGGGGAGCTGTGTTTT. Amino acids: CASSLPGPPAGELCF.

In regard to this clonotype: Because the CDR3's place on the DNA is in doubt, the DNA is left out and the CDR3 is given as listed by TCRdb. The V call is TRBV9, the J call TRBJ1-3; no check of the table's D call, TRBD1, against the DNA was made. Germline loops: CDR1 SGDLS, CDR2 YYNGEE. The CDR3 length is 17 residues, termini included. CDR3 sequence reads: CASSATFGTGTGNTICF.

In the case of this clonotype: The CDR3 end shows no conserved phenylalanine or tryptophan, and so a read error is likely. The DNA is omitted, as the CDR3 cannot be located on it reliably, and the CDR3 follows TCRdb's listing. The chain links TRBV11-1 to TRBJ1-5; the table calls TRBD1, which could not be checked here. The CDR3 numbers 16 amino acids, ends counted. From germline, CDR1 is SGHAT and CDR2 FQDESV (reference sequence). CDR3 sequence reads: CASSGETTGGNQPLQV.

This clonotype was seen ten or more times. The CDR3 here is CASSPQAEGETQYF. Here the CDR3 DNA reads TGTGCCAGCAGTCCTCAGGCGGAGGGAGAGACCCAGTACTTC. The V and J genes are TRBV27 and TRBJ2-5, with D possibly being TRBD2 (6 bases). There are 14 residues in the CDR3. Trimming removed 5 bases from V and 4 bases from J, with 14 bases in between. Germline loops: CDR1 MNHEY, CDR2 SMNVEV (reference sequence).

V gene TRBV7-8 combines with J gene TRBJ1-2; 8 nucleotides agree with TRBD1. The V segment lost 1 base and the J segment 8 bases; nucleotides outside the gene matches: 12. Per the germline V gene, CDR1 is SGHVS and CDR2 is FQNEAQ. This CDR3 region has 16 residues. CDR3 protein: CASSLGHDRGRGGYTF. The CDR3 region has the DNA TGTGCCAGCAGCTTAGGCCACGACAGGGGTAGAGGAGGCTACACCTTC.

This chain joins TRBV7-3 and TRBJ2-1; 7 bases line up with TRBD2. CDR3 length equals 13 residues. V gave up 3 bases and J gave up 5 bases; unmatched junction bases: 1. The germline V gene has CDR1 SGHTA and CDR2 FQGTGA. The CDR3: CASSFGGNNEQFF. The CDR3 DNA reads TGTGCCAGCAGCTTCGGGGGGAACAATGAGCAGTTCTTC.